This record covers a single TCR beta chain. The antigen is unknown. The source of the sample is a study of beta chain features in type 1 diabetes. Study-wide context: Patients did not differ from healthy donors in age, gender or cell yield. Overall study results and limits: VDJ junctions sequenced from type 1 diabetes patients showed fewer insertions and more deletions.

Via the markers CD45RO/CCR7/CD25/CD127/CD95/CD27, stem cell-like memory, regulatory, central memory and naive CD4+ cells were sorted. The isolated RNA, all of it, was reverse transcribed, so expressed TCRB transcripts were what got sequenced. Some clones are missing from TCRdb's copy, which holds only in-frame ones; the method was immunoSEQ multiplex PCR. The sample records around 200,000 clones, about 12% being singletons. CDR3 length: 17 amino acids. From germline, CDR1 is SGHTA and CDR2 FQGNSA. Trimming stripped 5 bases from V and 8 bases from J, with 24 bases between. Input material: central memory CD4+ T cells from blood. The clonotype comes from a woman aged 18-29 years in good health. V usage is TRBV7-2 and J usage is TRBJ1-4, with a possible D match to TRBD1 (5 bases). CDR3 nucleotide sequence: TGTGCCAGCAGCCCAAAACCACCCCCCAGGGTAGGCGAAAAACTGTTTTTT. This codes for CASSPKPPPRVGEKLFF.